This T cell receptor (beta chain) is from a study of shared clonotypes between healthy human individuals. The study, taken as a whole, reports: Having only a few donors restricted how much genetic and exposure-history diversity was captured.

Some clones are missing from TCRdb's copy, which holds only in-frame ones; the method was immunoSEQ multiplex PCR. Of 2 million to 2.5 million clones listed, approximately 96% were seen once; the top ten hold 0.1% to 0.15%. Germline assignment: CDR1 KGHSH and CDR2 LQKENI. The junction had 14 bases not matched to a gene; V was cut back by 3 bases and J by 5 bases. The length of the CDR3 is 17 residues. Of note for this clone: Its antigen is not known.

The V gene is TRBV18, the J gene TRBJ2-5; 8 positions match TRBD1. This receptor was identified in a man between 18 and 29 years old in good health. Sequenced: naive CD4+ T cells sorted from blood. Specified subset: CD45RA+ positively selected. The CDR3 coding sequence is TGTGCCAGCTCACCTACTCACGGACAGGGTTTTTTCGAGACCCAGTACTTC. Translation gives CASSPTHGQGFFETQYF.